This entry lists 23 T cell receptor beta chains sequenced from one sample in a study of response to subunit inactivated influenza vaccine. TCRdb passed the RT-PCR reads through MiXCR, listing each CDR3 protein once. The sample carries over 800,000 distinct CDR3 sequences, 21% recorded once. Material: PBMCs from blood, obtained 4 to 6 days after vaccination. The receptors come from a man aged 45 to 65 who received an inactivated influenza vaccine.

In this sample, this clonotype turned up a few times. CDR3 protein: CASSLALGREAFF. The CDR3 DNA follows: TGCGCCAGCAGCTTGGCCCTGGGGAGAGAAGCTTTCTTT. V is TRBV5-1 and J is TRBJ1-1; no clear D gene. In germline, CDR1 is SGHRS, CDR2 YFSETQ. V lost 0 bases and J lost 8, with 11 bases in between. The length of the CDR3 is 13 residues.

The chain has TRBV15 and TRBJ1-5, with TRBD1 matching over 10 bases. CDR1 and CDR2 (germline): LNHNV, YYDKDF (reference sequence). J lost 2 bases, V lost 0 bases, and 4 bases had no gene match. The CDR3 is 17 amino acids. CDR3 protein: CATSRDPGTGGNQPQHF. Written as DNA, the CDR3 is TGTGCCACCAGCAGAGATCCGGGGACAGGGGGCAATCAGCCCCAGCATTTT.

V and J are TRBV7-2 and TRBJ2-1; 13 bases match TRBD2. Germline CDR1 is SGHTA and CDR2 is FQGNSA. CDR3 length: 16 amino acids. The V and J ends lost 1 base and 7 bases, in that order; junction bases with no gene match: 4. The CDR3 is CASSLVGLAGSNEQFF. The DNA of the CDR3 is TGTGCCAGCAGCTTAGTGGGACTAGCGGGGTCGAATGAGCAGTTCTTC.

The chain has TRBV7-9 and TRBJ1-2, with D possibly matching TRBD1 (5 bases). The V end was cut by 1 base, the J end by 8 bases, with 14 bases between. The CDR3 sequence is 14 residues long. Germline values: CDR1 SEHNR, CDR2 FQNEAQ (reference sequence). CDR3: CASSLEGVGDGYTF. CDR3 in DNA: TGTGCCAGCAGCTTAGAAGGGGTGGGGGACGGCTACACCTTC. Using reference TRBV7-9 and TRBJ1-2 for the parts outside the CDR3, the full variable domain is DTGVSQNPRHKITKRGQNVTFRCDPISEHNRLYWYRQTLGQGPEFLTYFQNEAQLEKSRLLSDRFSAERPKGSFSTLEIQRTEQGDSAMYLCASSLEGVGDGYTFGSGTRLTVV.

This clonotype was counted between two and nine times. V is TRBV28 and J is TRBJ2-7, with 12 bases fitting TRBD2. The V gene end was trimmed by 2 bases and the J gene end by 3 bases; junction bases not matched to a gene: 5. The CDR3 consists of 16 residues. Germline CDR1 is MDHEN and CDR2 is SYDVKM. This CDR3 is CASSLRRTSGNYEQYF. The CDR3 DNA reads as TGTGCCAGCAGTTTACGCCGGACTAGCGGGAACTACGAGCAGTACTTC.

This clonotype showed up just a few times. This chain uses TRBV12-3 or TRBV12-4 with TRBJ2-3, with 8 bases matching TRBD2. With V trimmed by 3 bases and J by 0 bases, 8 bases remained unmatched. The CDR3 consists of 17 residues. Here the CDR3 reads CASSFIVVAGSTDTQYF. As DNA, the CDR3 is TGTGCCAGCAGTTTTATTGTGGTAGCGGGGAGCACAGATACGCAGTATTTT.

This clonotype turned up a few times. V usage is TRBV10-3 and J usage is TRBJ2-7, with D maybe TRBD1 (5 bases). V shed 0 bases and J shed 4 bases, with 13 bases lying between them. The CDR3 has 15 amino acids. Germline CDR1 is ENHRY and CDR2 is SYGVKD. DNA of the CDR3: TGTGCCATCAGTGAGTCGGCAGGGCTCGCTTACGAGCAGTACTTC. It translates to CAISESAGLAYEQYF.

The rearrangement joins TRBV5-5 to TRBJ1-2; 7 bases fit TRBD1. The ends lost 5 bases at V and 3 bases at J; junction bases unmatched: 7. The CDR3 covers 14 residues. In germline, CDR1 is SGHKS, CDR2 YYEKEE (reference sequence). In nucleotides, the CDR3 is TGTGCCAGCAGTACCGGGACAGATTACTATGGCTACACCTTC. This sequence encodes CASSTGTDYYGYTF.

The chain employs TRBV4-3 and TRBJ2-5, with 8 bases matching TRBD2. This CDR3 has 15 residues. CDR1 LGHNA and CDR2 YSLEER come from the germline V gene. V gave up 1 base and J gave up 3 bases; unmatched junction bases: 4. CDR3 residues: CASSQVRGGKETQYF. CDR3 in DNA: TGCGCCAGCAGCCAAGTTCGCGGGGGGAAAGAGACCCAGTACTTC.

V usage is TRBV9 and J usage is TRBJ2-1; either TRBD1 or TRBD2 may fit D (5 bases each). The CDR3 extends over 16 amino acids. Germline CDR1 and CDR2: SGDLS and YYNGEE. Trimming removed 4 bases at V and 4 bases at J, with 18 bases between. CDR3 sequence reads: CASSLSGSPAYNEQFF. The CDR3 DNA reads TGTGCCAGCAGCCTATCAGGGAGCCCGGCTTACAATGAGCAGTTCTTC.

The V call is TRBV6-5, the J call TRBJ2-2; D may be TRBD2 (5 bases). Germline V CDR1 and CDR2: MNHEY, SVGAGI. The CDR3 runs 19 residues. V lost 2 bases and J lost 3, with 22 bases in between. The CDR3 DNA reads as TGTGCCAGCAGTTACAATCGGGGTCGGGCGGCCCGGGACACCGGGGAGCTGTTTTTT. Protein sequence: CASSYNRGRAARDTGELFF.

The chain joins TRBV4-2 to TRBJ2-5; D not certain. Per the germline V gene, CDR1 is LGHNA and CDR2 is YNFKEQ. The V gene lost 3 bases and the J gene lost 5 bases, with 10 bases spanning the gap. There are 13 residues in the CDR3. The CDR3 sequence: CASSQALGETQYF. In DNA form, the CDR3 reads TGTGCCAGCAGCCAGGCCTTGGGGGAGACCCAGTACTTC.

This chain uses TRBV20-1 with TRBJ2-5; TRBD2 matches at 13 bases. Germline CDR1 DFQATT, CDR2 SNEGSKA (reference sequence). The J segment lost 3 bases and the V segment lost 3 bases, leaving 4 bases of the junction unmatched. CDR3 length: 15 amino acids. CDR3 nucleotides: TGCAGTGCTAGGGGACTAGCGGGGAGGGAAGAGACCCAGTACTTC. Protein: CSARGLAGREETQYF.

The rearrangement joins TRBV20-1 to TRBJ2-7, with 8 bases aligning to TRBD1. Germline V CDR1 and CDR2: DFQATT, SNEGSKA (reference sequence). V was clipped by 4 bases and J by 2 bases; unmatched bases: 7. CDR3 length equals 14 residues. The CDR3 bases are TGCAGTGCTACAATCGGGACAGGACCCTACGAGCAGTACTTC. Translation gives CSATIGTGPYEQYF.

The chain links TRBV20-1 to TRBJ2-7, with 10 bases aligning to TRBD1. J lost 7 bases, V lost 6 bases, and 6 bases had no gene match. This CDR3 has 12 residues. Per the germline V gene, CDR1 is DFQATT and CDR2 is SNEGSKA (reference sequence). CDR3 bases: TGCAGTGCCCGGCGGGACAGGGGAGAGCAGTACTTC. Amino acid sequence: CSARRDRGEQYF.

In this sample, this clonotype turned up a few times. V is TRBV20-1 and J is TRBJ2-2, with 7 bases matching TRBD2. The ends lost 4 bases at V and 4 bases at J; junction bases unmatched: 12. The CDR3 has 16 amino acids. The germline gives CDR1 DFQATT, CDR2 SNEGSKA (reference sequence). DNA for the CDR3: TGCAGTGCTACGCCGTTTGGGCGGGAGTCCACCGGGGAGCTGTTTTTT. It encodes CSATPFGRESTGELFF.

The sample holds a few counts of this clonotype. CDR3 bases: TGCAGTGCCCTTCGGCGAGGCGGTGACTACGAGCAGTACTTC. This encodes CSALRRGGDYEQYF. The chain recombines TRBV20-1 with TRBJ2-7; D uncertain. Trimming left V 6 bases short and J 3 bases short, with 18 bases between. The CDR3 contains 14 residues. Germline loops: CDR1 DFQATT, CDR2 SNEGSKA (reference sequence).

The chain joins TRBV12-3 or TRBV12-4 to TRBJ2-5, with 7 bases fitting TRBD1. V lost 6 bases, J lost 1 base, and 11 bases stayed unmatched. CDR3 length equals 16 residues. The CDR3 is CASSPRQGSRQETQYF. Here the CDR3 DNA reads TGTGCCAGCAGCCCTAGACAGGGAAGCCGCCAAGAGACCCAGTACTTC.

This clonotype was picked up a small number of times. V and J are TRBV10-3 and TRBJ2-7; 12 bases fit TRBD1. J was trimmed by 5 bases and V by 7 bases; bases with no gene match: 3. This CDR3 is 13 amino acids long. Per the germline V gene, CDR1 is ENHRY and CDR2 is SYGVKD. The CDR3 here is CAIKGQGANEQYF. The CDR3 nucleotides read TGTGCCATCAAGGGACAGGGGGCTAACGAGCAGTACTTC.

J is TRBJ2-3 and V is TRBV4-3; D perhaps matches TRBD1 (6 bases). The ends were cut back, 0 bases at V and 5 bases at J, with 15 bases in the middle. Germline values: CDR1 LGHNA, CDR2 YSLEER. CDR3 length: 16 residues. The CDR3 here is CASSQDWQGMGDTQYF. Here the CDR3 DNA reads TGCGCCAGCAGCCAAGATTGGCAGGGGATGGGAGATACGCAGTATTTT.

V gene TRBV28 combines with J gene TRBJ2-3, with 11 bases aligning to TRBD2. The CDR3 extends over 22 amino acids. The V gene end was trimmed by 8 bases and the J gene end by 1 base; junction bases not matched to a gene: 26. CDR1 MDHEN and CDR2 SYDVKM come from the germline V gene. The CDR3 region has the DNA TGTGCCAGCTGTGTGGGACGGATACTCATTAGCGGGAGGGCCCCCTGCACAGATACGCAGTATTTT. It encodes CASCVGRILISGRAPCTDTQYF.

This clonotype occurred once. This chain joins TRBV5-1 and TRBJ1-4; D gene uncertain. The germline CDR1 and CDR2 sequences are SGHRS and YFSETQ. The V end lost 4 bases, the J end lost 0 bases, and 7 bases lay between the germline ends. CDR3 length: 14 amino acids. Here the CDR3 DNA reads TGCGCCAGCAGCCCAATGTCAACTAATGAAAAACTGTTTTTT. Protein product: CASSPMSTNEKLFF.

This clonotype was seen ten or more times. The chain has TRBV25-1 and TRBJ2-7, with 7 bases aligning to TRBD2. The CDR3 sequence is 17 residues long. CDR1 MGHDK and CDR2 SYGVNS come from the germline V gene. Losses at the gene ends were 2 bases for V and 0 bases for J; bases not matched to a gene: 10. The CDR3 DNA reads TGTGCCAGCAGTGAAGGACGGGCTAGCGGCCCCTCCTACGAGCAGTACTTC. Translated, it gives CASSEGRASGPSYEQYF.